This T cell receptor beta chain derives from a study of early T cells in non-severe SARS-CoV-2 infection. Background on the study: The chains were unpaired, and the sequenced material was bulk RNA from unsorted whole blood. Study results and limitations: A preference for anti-spike CD8 responses marked VDJdb matching, which missed private and CD4 specificities.

The table lists this clonotype with a few counts. Its specificity is unknown. The germline CDR1 and CDR2 sequences are SGDLS and YYNGEE. The ends were cut back, 1 base at V and 6 bases at J, with 14 bases in the middle. The CDR3 is 15 amino acids. One entry per CDR3 protein, called by TCRdb with MiXCR from the 5' RACE reads. Seen here are about 58,000 distinct CDR3 sequences, roughly 13% observed once, and the top ten hold more than 7.5%. The V gene is TRBV9, the J gene TRBJ2-1, with unresolved D. The receptor's source is an adult who was a healthcare worker with PCR-confirmed SARS-CoV-2 infection or an uninfected control (not recorded which). Material for sequencing was whole blood. This CDR3 reads CASSVSAAPANEQFF. CDR3 in DNA: TGTGCCAGCAGCGTATCGGCCGCCCCAGCCAATGAGCAGTTCTTC.